The T cell receptor beta chain described here comes from a study of shared clonotypes between healthy human individuals. Study information: Each donor's CD4 naive and CD4 memory cells filled three plates apiece, CD8 naive two, and CD8 memory one. Study-level findings and limits: Specimens sampled were limited to blood, with tissue repertoires likely differing.

Naive CD8 cells were CD45RO-negative, positively selected for CCR7, excluding terminally differentiated effector memory CD45RA+ cells. The protocol was immunoSEQ multiplex PCR, while the TCRdb copy is restricted to in-frame clones and leaves out a portion. Of about 2,100,000 clones in the sample, more than 85% were seen once. This CDR3 spans 15 amino acids. Germline lookup yields CDR1 MDHEN and CDR2 SYDVKM. The ends were cut back, 5 bases at V and 2 bases at J, with 13 bases in the middle. With regard to this clone: Antigen unknown.

This sequence was found in a man between 18 and 29 years old in good health. Some clones in this sample may be carry-over from other donors' samples. The chain recombines TRBV28 with TRBJ1-5, with a possible D match to TRBD1 (6 bases). Sequences were obtained from naive CD8+ T cells from PBMCs. As DNA, the CDR3 is TGTGCCAGCAGTCCGCAGGGGAGCGGCAATCAGCCCCAGCATTTT. Protein: CASSPQGSGNQPQHF. Drawing the rest from reference TRBV28 and TRBJ1-5, the complete variable domain is DVKVTQSSRYLVKRTGEKVFLECVQDMDHENMFWYRQDPGLGLRLIYFSYDVKMKEKGDIPEGYSVSREKKERFSLILESASTNQTSMYLCASSPQGSGNQPQHFGDGTRLSIL.